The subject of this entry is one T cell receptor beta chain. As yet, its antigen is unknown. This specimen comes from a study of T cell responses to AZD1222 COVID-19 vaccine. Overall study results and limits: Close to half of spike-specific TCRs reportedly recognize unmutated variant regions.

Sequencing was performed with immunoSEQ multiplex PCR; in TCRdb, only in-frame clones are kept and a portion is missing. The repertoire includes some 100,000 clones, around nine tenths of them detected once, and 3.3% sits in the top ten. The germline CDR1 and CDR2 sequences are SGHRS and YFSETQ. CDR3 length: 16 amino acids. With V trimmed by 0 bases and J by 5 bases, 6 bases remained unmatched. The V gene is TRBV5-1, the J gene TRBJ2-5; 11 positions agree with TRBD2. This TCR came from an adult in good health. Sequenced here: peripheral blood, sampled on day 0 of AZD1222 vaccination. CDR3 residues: CASSLVLAGARETQYF. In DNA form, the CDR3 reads TGCGCCAGCAGCTTGGTACTAGCGGGGGCGAGGGAGACCCAGTACTTC.